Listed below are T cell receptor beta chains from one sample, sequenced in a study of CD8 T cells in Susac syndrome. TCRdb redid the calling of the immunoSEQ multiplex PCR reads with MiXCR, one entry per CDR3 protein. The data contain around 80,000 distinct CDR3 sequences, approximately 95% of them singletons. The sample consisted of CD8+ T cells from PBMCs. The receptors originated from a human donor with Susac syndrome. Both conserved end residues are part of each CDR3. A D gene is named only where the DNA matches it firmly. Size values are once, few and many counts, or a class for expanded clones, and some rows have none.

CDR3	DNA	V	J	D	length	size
CASSSVTSGYNEQFF	TGTGCCAGTAGTTCCGTGACTAGCGGGTACAATGAGCAGTTCTTC	TRBV19	TRBJ2-1	TRBD2	15	NA
CSARASADRITYEQYF	TGCAGTGCTAGGGCATCCGCGGACAGGATTACCTACGAGCAGTACTTC	TRBV20-1	TRBJ2-7	TRBD1	16	NA
CASSEQGGGYTF	TGTGCCAGCAGTGAACAGGGGGGTGGCTACACCTTC	TRBV2	TRBJ1-2	TRBD1	12	NA
CASSLGIAIRDTQYF	TGTGCCAGCAGCCTCGGGATAGCGATCCGAGATACGCAGTATTTT	TRBV7-9	TRBJ2-3	NA	15	NA
CASSHPGTSMNTEAFF	TGTGCCAGCAGTCATCCCGGGACAAGTATGAACACTGAAGCTTTCTTT	TRBV6-2/TRBV6-3	TRBJ1-1	NA	16	NA
CASSLTGVNTEAFF	TGTGCCAGCAGTTTAACAGGGGTGAACACTGAAGCTTTCTTT	TRBV27	TRBJ1-1	TRBD1	14	NA
CASSSRGTGLNTGELFF	TGCGCCAGCAGCTCCCGCGGGACGGGACTCAACACCGGGGAGCTGTTTTTT	TRBV5-1	TRBJ2-2	NA	17	NA
CSVEPGGSTDTQYF	TGCAGCGTTGAACCAGGGGGTAGCACAGATACGCAGTATTTT	TRBV29-1	TRBJ2-3	TRBD1	14	NA
CASSLTGFHGYTF	TGTGCCAGCAGCTTGACAGGGTTCCATGGCTACACCTTC	TRBV7-3	TRBJ1-2	TRBD1	13	NA
CASSFFGTGTYEQYF	TGTGCCAGCAGTTTTTTCGGGACAGGGACCTACGAGCAGTACTTC	TRBV6-2/TRBV6-3	TRBJ2-7	TRBD1	15	once
CASSFTGDSYEQYF	TGCGCCAGCAGCTTTACAGGGGACTCCTACGAGCAGTACTTC	TRBV5-1	TRBJ2-7	TRBD1	14	NA
CASSSTPGQPQHF	TGTGCCAGCAGCTCCACACCAGGTCAGCCCCAGCATTTT	TRBV7-2	TRBJ1-5	NA	13	NA
CASSPLDRVYYGYTF	TGTGCCAGCAGTCCACTGGACAGGGTATATTATGGCTACACCTTC	TRBV27	TRBJ1-2	TRBD1	15	NA
CASSSLAGASNNEQFF	TGTGCCAGCAGTTCTCTAGCGGGAGCATCAAACAATGAGCAGTTCTTC	TRBV12-3/TRBV12-4	TRBJ2-1	TRBD2	16	NA
CASKLVAYSYEQYF	TGTGCCAGCAAATTGGTAGCGTACTCCTACGAGCAGTACTTC	TRBV6-5	TRBJ2-7	NA	14	NA
CASSAPSYEQYF	TGTGCCAGCAGCGCCCCGTCTTACGAGCAGTACTTC	TRBV7-9	TRBJ2-7	NA	12	few
CASSSGRQGSPLHF	TGTGCCAGCAGCTCCGGGAGACAGGGTTCACCCCTCCACTTT	TRBV5-4	TRBJ1-6	TRBD1	14	NA
CATTARTGTSKNIQYF	TGTGCCACCACGGCGAGAACAGGGACCTCCAAAAACATTCAGTACTTC	TRBV15	TRBJ2-4	NA	16	once
CASSLEFSDSPLHF	TGCGCCAGCAGCTTGGAGTTCTCCGATTCACCCCTCCACTTT	TRBV5-1	TRBJ1-6	NA	14	NA
CASSERLGAEQYF	TGTGCCAGCAGTGAACGTCTGGGGGCCGAGCAGTACTTC	TRBV6-5	TRBJ2-7	NA	13	NA
CASSLAGGRDEQYF	TGTGCCAGCAGCTTAGCGGGGGGGCGTGACGAGCAGTACTTC	TRBV7-6	TRBJ2-7	NA	14	NA
CASSGELVAASTDTQYF	TGTGCCAGCAGCGGAGAGTTGGTAGCGGCTAGCACAGATACGCAGTATTTT	TRBV2	TRBJ2-3	NA	17	NA
CSARDRGSRYSNQPQHF	TGCAGTGCTAGAGATCGCGGCAGCCGTTATAGCAATCAGCCCCAGCATTTT	TRBV20-1	TRBJ1-5	NA	17	NA
CASSSYYRAVNTEAFF	TGTGCCAGCAGCTCCTATTACAGGGCCGTGAACACTGAAGCTTTCTTT	TRBV5-6	TRBJ1-1	NA	16	NA
CSVVRGGYNEQFF	TGCAGTGTCGTCAGGGGGGGCTACAATGAGCAGTTCTTC	TRBV20-1	TRBJ2-1	NA	13	NA
CASSLRQGYYGYTF	TGTGCCAGCAGTCTCAGACAGGGGTACTATGGCTACACCTTC	TRBV12-3/TRBV12-4	TRBJ1-2	TRBD1	14	NA
CASSDTDRGNGELFF	TGTGCCAGCAGTGACACGGACAGGGGAAACGGGGAGCTGTTTTTT	TRBV28	TRBJ2-2	TRBD1	15	NA
CASSLRSGSPYEQYF	TGTGCCAGCAGCTTACGGTCAGGGAGTCCCTACGAGCAGTACTTC	TRBV11-3	TRBJ2-7	NA	15	NA
CASSLNGRNSYNEQFF	TGTGCCAGCAGCTTAAATGGGCGGAACTCCTACAATGAGCAGTTCTTC	TRBV7-6	TRBJ2-1	NA	16	NA
CASSSKGAVAGVADTQYF	TGTGCCAGCAGCTCAAAGGGAGCGGTAGCGGGAGTAGCAGATACGCAGTATTTT	TRBV7-6	TRBJ2-3	TRBD2	18	NA
CAISASGNANTEAFF	TGTGCCATCAGTGCGTCAGGGAATGCGAACACTGAAGCTTTCTTT	TRBV10-3	TRBJ1-1	NA	15	NA
CASSLGGGIDEQFF	TGTGCCAGCAGCTTAGGAGGGGGTATAGATGAGCAGTTCTTC	TRBV7-9	TRBJ2-1	NA	14	once
CSARLAISYNEQFF	TGCAGTGCTCGACTAGCCATTTCCTACAATGAGCAGTTCTTC	TRBV20-1	TRBJ2-1	TRBD2	14	NA
CASSLYGDRGGYGYTF	TGTGCCAGCAGCTTGTACGGGGACAGGGGTGGCTATGGCTACACCTTC	TRBV7-9	TRBJ1-2	TRBD1	16	NA
CASRDRGLRGSYEQYF	TGTGCCAGCCGAGACAGGGGGCTCCGGGGCTCCTACGAGCAGTACTTC	TRBV27	TRBJ2-7	TRBD1	16	NA
CASSSFRAGQLSF	TGTGCCAGCAGCAGTTTTAGGGCAGGTCAATTGTCCTTC	TRBV7-6	TRBJ2-4	NA	13	NA
CASSARTGGQETQYF	TGTGCCAGCAGTGCGCGGACAGGGGGTCAGGAGACCCAGTACTTC	TRBV2	TRBJ2-5	TRBD1	15	NA
CASSQSEEQFF	TGTGCCAGCAGCCAAAGTGAGGAGCAGTTCTTC	TRBV3-1	TRBJ2-1	NA	11	once
CATSGPEAGTSGGGFYNEQFF	TGTGCCACCAGCGGGCCCGAAGCCGGGACTAGCGGGGGTGGGTTTTACAATGAGCAGTTCTTC	TRBV15	TRBJ2-1	TRBD2	21	NA
CASSLDSARGEKLFF	TGTGCCAGCAGCCTTGACAGCGCGCGGGGTGAAAAACTGTTTTTT	TRBV5-4	TRBJ1-4	NA	15	NA
CASSPLTAWLKETQYF	TGTGCCAGCTCACCACTGACAGCTTGGTTGAAAGAGACCCAGTACTTC	TRBV18	TRBJ2-5	NA	16	NA
CSARADNYGYTF	TGCAGTGCTAGAGCGGACAACTATGGCTACACCTTC	TRBV20-1	TRBJ1-2	NA	12	NA
CSARSLMKELFF	TGCAGTGCTAGATCCCTGATGAAGGAACTGTTTTTT	TRBV20-1	TRBJ1-4	NA	12	NA
CASSYGYSGAFEDTQYF	TGTGCCAGCAGCTACGGCTATAGCGGGGCCTTTGAAGATACGCAGTATTTT	TRBV7-9	TRBJ2-3	TRBD2	17	NA
CASTRGTGQPQHF	TGTGCCAGTACGAGGGGAACTGGGCAGCCCCAGCATTTT	TRBV19	TRBJ1-5	NA	13	NA
CASSLVNQPQHF	TGTGCCAGCAGTTTAGTTAACCAGCCCCAGCATTTT	TRBV28	TRBJ1-5	NA	12	NA
CASSLAPGMNTEAFF	TGTGCCAGCAGCTTAGCCCCAGGCATGAACACTGAAGCTTTCTTT	TRBV7-9	TRBJ1-1	NA	15	NA
CATSRVPGSQETQYF	TGTGCCACCAGCAGAGTTCCAGGCAGCCAAGAGACCCAGTACTTC	TRBV15	TRBJ2-5	NA	15	NA
CASGLVTSGTGDNEQFF	TGTGCTAGTGGTTTGGTTACCTCCGGGACAGGGGACAATGAGCAGTTCTTC	TRBV12-5	TRBJ2-1	TRBD1	17	NA
CATSDLEETQYF	TGTGCCACCAGTGATTTGGAAGAGACCCAGTACTTC	TRBV24-1	TRBJ2-5	NA	12	NA
CASSQDHGTNTGELFF	TGCGCCAGCAGCCAAGATCATGGGACCAACACCGGGGAGCTGTTTTTT	TRBV4-3	TRBJ2-2	NA	16	NA
CASSPTNKRNEQFF	TGTGCCAGCAGCCCAACCAACAAGAGGAATGAGCAGTTCTTC	TRBV9	TRBJ2-1	NA	14	NA
CAWSVGTSADTQYF	TGTGCCTGGAGTGTTGGGACTAGCGCAGATACGCAGTATTTT	TRBV30	TRBJ2-3	TRBD2	14	NA
CASSRRSGSGVNEQFF	TGTGCCAGCAGCCGAAGAAGCGGGAGTGGAGTCAATGAGCAGTTCTTC	TRBV5-5	TRBJ2-1	TRBD2	16	NA
CASSPSGRLYEQFF	TGCGCCAGCAGTCCTAGCGGGAGATTGTATGAGCAGTTCTTC	TRBV10-1	TRBJ2-1	TRBD2	14	once
CASTPGVTGTEAFF	TGTGCCAGCACCCCCGGTGTAACAGGGACTGAAGCTTTCTTT	TRBV7-2	TRBJ1-1	NA	14	NA
CASSRDRGVDTQYF	TGTGCCAGCAGCCGGGACAGGGGAGTGGATACGCAGTATTTT	TRBV2	TRBJ2-3	TRBD1	14	NA
CASSELGTGVSDTQYF	TGTGCCAGCAGTGAACTTGGGACAGGGGTATCAGATACGCAGTATTTT	TRBV2	TRBJ2-3	TRBD1	16	NA
CASSANTGELFF	TGTGCCAGCAGTGCGAACACCGGGGAGCTGTTTTTT	TRBV9	TRBJ2-2	NA	12	NA